This entry lists 14 T cell receptor beta chains sequenced from one sample in a study of blood T cell repertoires in COVID-19. TCRdb's copy holds only in-frame clones and misses some; the assay was immunoSEQ multiplex PCR. The sample includes a few hundred thousand clones, roughly 90% seen only once; the top ten take nearly 7%. The specimen was peripheral blood. Source of these receptors: a woman aged 25 to 39 with COVID-19, enrolled during active disease.

The chain links TRBV30 to TRBJ1-4, with 9 bases aligning to TRBD1. The CDR3 is made up of 14 amino acids. Germline V gives CDR1 GTSNPN, CDR2 SVGIG (reference sequence). With V trimmed by 3 bases and J by 10 bases, 9 bases remained unmatched. The CDR3 DNA sequence: TGTGCCTGGAGACTAGGGACAGGGATGGGAAAACTGTTTTTT. Amino acid sequence: CAWRLGTGMGKLFF.

This sequence joins TRBV27 and TRBJ1-5, with D possibly TRBD1 on 5 matching bases. The CDR3 has 15 residues. V gave up 4 bases and J gave up 6 bases, with 16 bases separating them. The germline V gene has CDR1 MNHEY and CDR2 SMNVEV (reference sequence). The CDR3 spells CASSSRGGVSQPQHF. In DNA, the CDR3 is TGTGCCAGCAGTTCCCGTGGGGGGGTAAGTCAGCCCCAGCATTTT.

The chain combines TRBV30 with TRBJ1-2, with D possibly TRBD1 on 6 matching bases. The CDR3 has 18 residues. Trimming left V 3 bases short and J 1 base short, with 24 bases between. Germline lookup yields CDR1 GTSNPN and CDR2 SVGIG (reference sequence). The CDR3 coding sequence is TGTGCCTGGAGGGCCGATCCCTTGGACAGAAGGTATAACTATGGCTACACCTTC. Its translation: CAWRADPLDRRYNYGYTF.

The chain joins TRBV7-2 to TRBJ1-5; D is perhaps TRBD1 (6 bases). The germline V gene has CDR1 SGHTA and CDR2 FQGNSA. The CDR3 is made up of 15 amino acids. V dropped 6 bases and J dropped 1 base, with 13 bases sitting between them. The CDR3 DNA reads as TGTGCCAGCAGGCCGGGAGGGGGGAGCAATCAGCCCCAGCATTTT. As protein: CASRPGGGSNQPQHF.

The chain links TRBV11-2 to TRBJ2-1, with 7 positions matching TRBD2. Germline V gives CDR1 SGHAT, CDR2 FQNNGV. Germline trimming cut 5 bases from V and 0 bases from J; bases unmatched to any gene: 7. The CDR3 spans 16 residues. CDR3 coding DNA: TGTGCCAGCAGCCCCTCCGGGGGGAGCTCCTACAATGAGCAGTTCTTC. This sequence encodes CASSPSGGSSYNEQFF.

The chain links TRBV3-1 (or the pseudogene TRBV3-2) to TRBJ2-1, with 14 bases lining up with TRBD2. The V and J ends lost 4 bases and 4 bases, in that order; junction bases with no gene match: 3. Germline values: CDR1 LGHDT, CDR2 YNNKEL (reference sequence). This CDR3 spans 16 amino acids. For the CDR3, the DNA is TGTGCCAGCAGCCCCCGGACTAGCGGGAGGTACAATGAGCAGTTCTTC. This translates into CASSPRTSGRYNEQFF.

The chain couples TRBV30 to TRBJ1-6; D perhaps matches TRBD1 (6 bases). Between the trimmed V and J ends, which lost 3 bases and 9 bases, there was a span of 15 bases. Per the germline V gene, CDR1 is GTSNPN and CDR2 is SVGIG (reference sequence). The CDR3 runs 14 residues. CDR3 coding DNA: TGTGCCTGGAGCCTCTCGGGGGGCAGTTCACCCCTCCACTTT. Translation: CAWSLSGGSSPLHF.

V usage is TRBV7-9 and J usage is TRBJ1-5; TRBD1 agrees at 8 bases. Per germline, CDR1 SEHNR and CDR2 FQNEAQ (reference sequence). This CDR3 region has 16 residues. The J segment lost 0 bases and the V segment lost 0 bases, leaving 1 base of the junction unmatched. CDR3 in amino acids: CASSLAQGDSNQPQHF. The CDR3 DNA reads as TGTGCCAGCAGCTTAGCACAGGGGGATAGCAATCAGCCCCAGCATTTT.

This chain links TRBV5-1 with TRBJ2-2; 7 nucleotides align to TRBD2. After removal of 4 bases from V and 4 bases from J, the junction contained 7 bases not matched to a gene. The CDR3 contains 15 residues. Germline V gene data show CDR1 as SGHRS and CDR2 as YFSETQ. The CDR3 sequence is CASSPGGVSTGELFF. Here the CDR3 DNA reads TGCGCCAGCAGCCCGGGGGGAGTGAGCACCGGGGAGCTGTTTTTT.

This clone was observed once. The V gene is TRBV28, the J gene TRBJ1-1; TRBD1 matches 8 bases. V trimming: 7 bases; J trimming: 3 bases; junction bases outside the gene matches: 4. CDR1 MDHEN and CDR2 SYDVKM come from the germline V gene. This CDR3 contains 13 residues. CDR3 residues: CASTIQGDTEAFF. CDR3 coding DNA: TGTGCCAGCACCATACAGGGGGACACTGAAGCTTTCTTT.

The chain recombines TRBV4-1 with TRBJ1-4; 10 nucleotides match TRBD1. The trim removed 1 base at V and 2 bases at J, leaving 1 base unmatched. The CDR3 loop spans 16 amino acids. Germline V gene data show CDR1 as MGHRA and CDR2 as YSYEKL. CDR3 sequence: CASSQGQGATNEKLFF. In DNA, the CDR3 is TGCGCCAGCAGCCAAGGACAGGGGGCGACTAATGAAAAACTGTTTTTT.

The chain carries TRBV18 and TRBJ2-1; 7 nucleotides agree with TRBD2. CDR3 size: 16 residues. V trimming: 4 bases; J trimming: 4 bases; junction bases outside the gene matches: 10. CDR1 is KGHSH, CDR2 LQKENI, per germline. The CDR3 is CASSRPSGADYNEQFF. As DNA, the CDR3 is TGTGCCAGCTCACGGCCCAGCGGGGCCGATTACAATGAGCAGTTCTTC.

This chain joins TRBV5-1 and TRBJ1-2, with 12 bases lining up with TRBD1. Germline V lookup: CDR1 SGHRS, CDR2 YFSETQ. The CDR3 has 15 residues. The ends lost 4 bases at V and 8 bases at J; junction bases unmatched: 9. Here the CDR3 DNA reads TGCGCCAGCAGCGCTACCGGGACAGGGGGCCGGGGCTACACCTTC. Its protein is CASSATGTGGRGYTF.

The chain is built from TRBV2 and TRBJ2-1; 8 bases are a match to TRBD1. V lost 7 bases, J lost 2 bases, and 7 bases stayed unmatched. This CDR3 contains 15 residues. The germline gives CDR1 SNHLY, CDR2 FYNNEI. The CDR3 sequence: CASTLQGVAYNEQFF. The CDR3 nucleotides read TGTGCCAGCACCCTACAGGGGGTTGCCTACAATGAGCAGTTCTTC.